These 2 T cell receptor beta chains originate from one sample sequenced in a study of cytotoxic CD8 clonotypes in ibrutinib-treated CLL. TCRdb keeps only in-frame clones here, not all; method: immunoSEQ multiplex PCR. The repertoire includes about 200,000 clones, about four fifths of them detected once, and 9.5% to 12% sits in the top ten. Sequencing used PBMCs, obtained after 12 months of ibrutinib treatment. The origin of the receptors is a human donor with chronic lymphocytic leukemia.

This rearrangement joins TRBV6-5 to TRBJ2-3; D remains ambiguous. Germline CDR1 and CDR2: MNHEY and SVGAGI. V dropped 4 bases and J dropped 1 base, with 12 bases sitting between them. This CDR3 is 15 amino acids long. The CDR3, as DNA: TGTGCCAGCAGTTTGGCGGAGCCCGGCACAGATACGCAGTATTTT. This translates into CASSLAEPGTDTQYF.

This clone has a handful of counts. The V and J genes are TRBV11-3 and TRBJ2-5; 9 bases map to TRBD2. The CDR3 covers 14 residues. The V and J ends lost 1 base and 5 bases, in that order; junction bases with no gene match: 2. Per germline, CDR1 SGHNT and CDR2 YENEEA. CDR3 protein: CASSLVAGEETQYF. The CDR3 DNA sequence: TGTGCCAGCAGCTTAGTAGCGGGAGAGGAGACCCAGTACTTC.